This TCR beta chain was captured in a study of vaccination and CD4 T cells after COVID-19. Described treatment: roughly 11-day PBMC culture with coronavirus spike peptide pools or control peptides (ViraFEST assay). An Oncomine TCR Beta short-read assay was used to sequence the DNA from cultured CD4+ T cells. TCRdb ran MiXCR on the PCR reads and lists one entry per CDR3 protein. Of more than 9,000 distinct CDR3 sequences listed, around 60% are singletons. Comment on this clonotype: Its antigen is not identified.

CDR1 is KGHSH, CDR2 LQKENI, per germline. Unmatched junction bases numbered 6, after V lost 4 bases and J lost 10 bases. This CDR3 spans 13 amino acids. Sequenced material: CD4+ T cells from blood, cultured in vitro. This sequence originates from a human donor who had recovered from COVID-19. J is TRBJ2-1 and V is TRBV18; TRBD2 matches 8 bases. The chain's CDR3 is CASSRVLAGEQFF. In DNA, the CDR3 is TGTGCCAGCTCACGAGTTTTAGCGGGAGAGCAGTTCTTC.